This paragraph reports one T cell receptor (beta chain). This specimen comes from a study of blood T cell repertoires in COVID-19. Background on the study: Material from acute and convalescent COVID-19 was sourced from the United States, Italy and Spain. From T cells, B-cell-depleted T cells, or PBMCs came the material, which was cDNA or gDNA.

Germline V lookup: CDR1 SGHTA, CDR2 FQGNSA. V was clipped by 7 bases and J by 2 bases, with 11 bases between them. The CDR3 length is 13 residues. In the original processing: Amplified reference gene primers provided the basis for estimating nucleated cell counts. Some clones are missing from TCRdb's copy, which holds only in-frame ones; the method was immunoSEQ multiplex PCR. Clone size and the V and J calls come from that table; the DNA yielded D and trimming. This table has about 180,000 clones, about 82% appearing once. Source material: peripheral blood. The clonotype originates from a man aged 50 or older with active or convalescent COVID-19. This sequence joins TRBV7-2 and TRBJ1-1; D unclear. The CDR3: CASTPTVNTEAFF. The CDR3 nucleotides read TGTGCCAGCACCCCAACGGTAAACACTGAAGCTTTCTTT.